Presented here are 28 T cell receptor beta chains from one specimen sequenced in a study of blood T cell repertoires in COVID-19. Libraries were prepared by immunoSEQ multiplex PCR; TCRdb keeps only in-frame clonotypes and omits some of them. The sample shows about 100,000 clones, about nine tenths of them seen only once. The sample taken for sequencing was peripheral blood. These TCRs come from a human donor with active COVID-19. The donor label of this sample is uncertain.

The rearrangement links TRBV28 to TRBJ2-3, with TRBD2 identical over 7 bases. The V and J ends lost 11 bases and 6 bases, in that order; junction bases with no gene match: 5. Germline CDR1 MDHEN, CDR2 SYDVKM. CDR3 length: 11 residues. The CDR3 region has the DNA TGTGCCGGCTCGCGGGGGGATACGCAGTATTTT. Encoded protein: CAGSRGDTQYF.

V usage is TRBV30 and J usage is TRBJ1-1, with D tentatively TRBD1 (6 bases). The CDR3 has 15 amino acids. Trimming removed 0 bases from V and 4 bases from J, with 15 bases in between. CDR1 is GTSNPN, CDR2 SVGIG, per germline (reference sequence). The CDR3 DNA follows: TGTGCCTGGAGTGTACCGGGCAGGGGTGGCACTGAAGCTTTCTTT. It is translated as CAWSVPGRGGTEAFF.

V usage is TRBV6-5 and J usage is TRBJ2-1, with 9 nucleotides matching TRBD2. There are 15 residues in the CDR3. V lost 0 bases and J lost 4; bases outside the gene matches: 1. Per the germline V gene, CDR1 is MNHEY and CDR2 is SVGAGI. CDR3 sequence reads: CASSYSLAGYNEQFF. CDR3 nucleotides: TGTGCCAGCAGTTACTCTCTAGCGGGGTACAATGAGCAGTTCTTC.

The chain employs TRBV29-1 and TRBJ1-2, with a weak D call TRBD1 (6 bases). Germline CDR1 SQVTM, CDR2 ANQGSEA. Trimming took 4 bases from V and 8 from J, leaving 17 bases between them. CDR3 size: 13 residues. Written as DNA, the CDR3 is TGCAGCGTTGGGTTATTTAGGACAGAGGGCTACACCTTC. The encoded protein is CSVGLFRTEGYTF.

This chain connects TRBV29-1 to TRBJ1-1, with D possibly being TRBD1 (6 bases). Per germline, CDR1 SQVTM and CDR2 ANQGSEA. There are 12 residues in the CDR3. The V end lost 8 bases, the J end lost 4 bases, and 14 bases lay between the germline ends. CDR3 DNA: TGCAGCATACTAGGGGGGGGCACTGAAGCTTTCTTT. Protein: CSILGGGTEAFF.

The rearrangement joins TRBV2 to TRBJ2-6, with 9 bases aligning to TRBD1. This CDR3 is built from 17 residues. The trim removed 6 bases at V and 0 bases at J, leaving 6 bases unmatched. The germline V gene encodes CDR1 SNHLY and CDR2 FYNNEI. CDR3 loop: CASSTGGPLSGANVLTF. The CDR3 DNA reads TGTGCCAGCAGCACAGGGGGCCCCCTCTCTGGGGCCAACGTCCTGACTTTC.

The gene calls are TRBV14 and TRBJ2-7, with TRBD2 matching over 10 bases. With V trimmed by 1 base and J by 2 bases, 8 bases remained unmatched. The CDR3 contains 17 residues. The germline V gene encodes CDR1 SGHDN and CDR2 FVKESK. CDR3 amino acids: CASSQGPGLAPAYEQYF. DNA of the CDR3: TGTGCCAGCAGCCAAGGACCGGGACTAGCGCCTGCCTACGAGCAGTACTTC. Based on the CDR3 plus reference TRBV14 and TRBJ2-7, the full variable domain is EAGVTQFPSHSVIEKGQTVTLRCDPISGHDNLYWYRRVMGKEIKFLLHFVKESKQDESGMPNNRFLAERTGGTYSTLKVQPAELEDSGVYFCASSQGPGLAPAYEQYFGPGTRLTVT.

V and J are TRBV7-8 and TRBJ2-6, with TRBD1 matching over 9 bases. This CDR3 comprises 16 residues. Germline V lookup: CDR1 SGHVS, CDR2 FQNEAQ. V trimming: 3 bases; J trimming: 3 bases; junction bases outside the gene matches: 3. CDR3 bases: TGTGCCAGCAGCTTGGGACAGGGTTTTGGGGCCAACGTCCTGACTTTC. Translating gives CASSLGQGFGANVLTF. The full variable domain, completed using reference TRBV7-8 and TRBJ2-6, is GAGVSQSPRYKVAKRGQDVALRCDPISGHVSLFWYQQALGQGPEFLTYFQNEAQLDKSGLPSDRFFAERPEGSVSTLKIQRTQQEDSAVYLCASSLGQGFGANVLTFGAGSRLTVL.

J is TRBJ1-5 and V is TRBV6-5; 7 bases map to TRBD1. This CDR3 comprises 15 residues. J lost 2 bases, V lost 8 bases, and 9 bases had no gene match. Germline-derived CDR1 and CDR2 are MNHEY and SVGAGI. The CDR3 protein is CASAGGSAGNQPQHF. The CDR3 DNA follows: TGTGCCAGCGCAGGGGGGTCGGCGGGCAATCAGCCCCAGCATTTT.

The chain recombines TRBV6-5 with TRBJ1-1; D may be TRBD1 (6 bases). CDR3 length equals 13 residues. The germline V gene has CDR1 MNHEY and CDR2 SVGAGI. Trimming cost V 6 bases and J 4 bases, with 12 bases left between them. CDR3: CASSATGRTEAFF. Here the CDR3 DNA reads TGTGCCAGCAGCGCTACAGGGCGCACTGAAGCTTTCTTT.

The chain links TRBV10-2 to TRBJ2-4; 8 nucleotides align to TRBD1. CDR3 length: 13 residues. Per germline, CDR1 WSHSY and CDR2 SAAADI. V gave up 10 bases and J gave up 8 bases; unmatched junction bases: 10. The CDR3 loop is CATSQGARDIQYF. In nucleotides, the CDR3 is TGCGCCACCTCCCAGGGGGCGAGGGACATTCAGTACTTC.

This clone was observed a handful of times. The gene calls are TRBV5-1 and TRBJ1-3; TRBD1 is a possible D gene (6 bases). Trimming removed 4 bases at V and 0 bases at J, with 14 bases between. Germline loops: CDR1 SGHRS, CDR2 YFSETQ. The CDR3 loop spans 16 amino acids. CDR3 region: CASSTKGQLSGNTIYF. The CDR3 region has the DNA TGCGCCAGCAGCACGAAAGGACAGCTCTCTGGAAACACCATATATTTT.

The chain joins TRBV19 to TRBJ1-5; D gene ambiguous. V lost 5 bases and J lost 8, with 16 bases in between. The germline CDR1 and CDR2 sequences are LNHDA and SQIVND (reference sequence). The CDR3 has 14 amino acids. CDR3 residues: CASSPWTEREPQHF. The CDR3 DNA reads as TGTGCCAGTAGTCCTTGGACGGAGAGGGAGCCCCAGCATTTT.

The genes are TRBV7-9 and TRBJ2-1, with 13 bases aligning to TRBD2. V lost 5 bases to trimming and J lost 4 bases; unmatched junction nucleotides: 2. Germline CDR1 is SEHNR and CDR2 is FQNEAQ (reference sequence). This CDR3 is built from 15 residues. CDR3 in DNA: TGTGCCAGCAGCGGGACTAGCGGGGAATACAATGAGCAGTTCTTC. Its protein product is CASSGTSGEYNEQFF.

This sequence joins TRBV4-3 and TRBJ1-6; D is unclear. Germline CDR1 reads LGHNA; CDR2 reads YSLEER. Deletions cut 3 bases from V and 0 bases from J, with 12 bases between. This CDR3 is 17 amino acids long. The CDR3 sequence is CASSQEVRSSYNSPLHF. Written as DNA, the CDR3 is TGCGCCAGCAGCCAGGAGGTTCGGAGCTCCTATAATTCACCCCTCCACTTT.

The J gene is TRBJ2-3, the V gene TRBV14, with 13 bases matching TRBD2. CDR1 is SGHDN, CDR2 FVKESK, per germline. With 3 bases clipped from V and 11 bases from J, the junction kept 11 bases outside the gene matches. This CDR3 contains 16 residues. CDR3 residues: CASSHKAGTSGTKQYF. The DNA of the CDR3 is TGTGCCAGCAGCCACAAAGCCGGGACTAGCGGGACTAAGCAGTATTTT. The full variable domain, its missing parts supplied by reference TRBV14 and TRBJ2-3, is EAGVTQFPSHSVIEKGQTVTLRCDPISGHDNLYWYRRVMGKEIKFLLHFVKESKQDESGMPNNRFLAERTGGTYSTLKVQPAELEDSGVYFCASSHKAGTSGTKQYFGPGTRLTVL.

J is TRBJ2-3 and V is TRBV3-1 (or the pseudogene TRBV3-2), with TRBD2 matching 13 bases. The CDR3 covers 18 residues. Per germline, CDR1 LGHDT and CDR2 YNNKEL (reference sequence). V gave up 0 bases and J gave up 4 bases; unmatched junction bases: 7. In DNA form, the CDR3 reads TGTGCCAGCAGCCAAGATACGACTAGCGGGGGGTTGGCAGATACGCAGTATTTT. This gives the protein CASSQDTTSGGLADTQYF.

The chain recombines TRBV19 with TRBJ2-7; 7 nucleotides agree with TRBD2. This CDR3 is 16 amino acids long. Germline lookup yields CDR1 LNHDA and CDR2 SQIVND (reference sequence). V was pared by 3 bases and J by 3 bases, with 11 bases of the junction left unmatched. CDR3 residues: CASSMGGFRSVYEQYF. The CDR3 coding sequence is TGTGCCAGTAGTATGGGGGGGTTTCGGTCTGTCTACGAGCAGTACTTC. The whole variable domain, remainder taken from reference TRBV19 and TRBJ2-7, is DGGITQSPKYLFRKEGQNVTLSCEQNLNHDAMYWYRQDPGQGLRLIYYSQIVNDFQKGDIAEGYSVSREKKESFPLTVTSAQKNPTAFYLCASSMGGFRSVYEQYFGPGTRLTVT.

This clone was recorded once. The chain has TRBV19 and TRBJ1-2; maybe TRBD1 (5 bases). The germline V and J ends were trimmed by 4 bases and 1 base, with 13 bases remaining between them. The CDR3 contains 15 residues. Germline assignment: CDR1 LNHDA and CDR2 SQIVND (reference sequence). The CDR3 sequence: CASSTQKQGNYGYTF. The CDR3 DNA sequence: TGTGCCAGTAGTACCCAGAAGCAGGGTAACTATGGCTACACCTTC.

The CDR3 loop is CASSYGGASYEQYF. CDR3 DNA sequence: TGTGCCAGCAGTTACGGGGGGGCCTCCTACGAGCAGTACTTC. The chain carries TRBV6-2 or TRBV6-3 and TRBJ2-7, with D possibly being TRBD2 (7 bases). The V end lost 2 bases, the J end lost 0 bases, and 8 bases lay between the germline ends. There are 14 residues in the CDR3. CDR1 MNHEY and CDR2 SVGEGT come from the germline V gene.

The V gene is TRBV7-9, the J gene TRBJ1-1; D is ambiguous. The CDR3 contains 14 residues. V shed 5 bases and J shed 0 bases, with 10 bases lying between them. The germline V gene encodes CDR1 SEHNR and CDR2 FQNEAQ (reference sequence). In DNA form, the CDR3 reads TGTGCCAGCAGCCTTACAGAAATGAACACTGAAGCTTTCTTT. Translation gives CASSLTEMNTEAFF. The full variable domain, completed using reference TRBV7-9 and TRBJ1-1, is DTGVSQNPRHKITKRGQNVTFRCDPISEHNRLYWYRQTLGQGPEFLTYFQNEAQLEKSRLLSDRFSAERPKGSFSTLEIQRTEQGDSAMYLCASSLTEMNTEAFFGQGTRLTVV.

V and J are TRBV5-4 and TRBJ1-1; D is perhaps TRBD1 (5 bases). V lost 4 bases, J lost 4 bases, and 17 bases lay in between. There are 15 residues in the CDR3. The germline CDR1 and CDR2 sequences are SGHNT and YYREEE (reference sequence). The chain's CDR3 is CASSNGGGLGTEAFF. DNA of the CDR3: TGTGCCAGCAGCAACGGCGGGGGATTGGGCACTGAAGCTTTCTTT.

The chain couples TRBV9 to TRBJ2-1; 8 positions match TRBD1. With 0 bases clipped from V and 8 bases from J, the junction kept 16 bases outside the gene matches. Germline CDR1 is SGDLS and CDR2 is YYNGEE. The CDR3 loop spans 18 amino acids. This CDR3 is CASSVDLRDRGGGDEQFF. Written as DNA, the CDR3 is TGTGCCAGCAGCGTAGATCTCCGAGACAGGGGAGGAGGGGATGAGCAGTTCTTC.

The CDR3 loop is CASSDGGATDTQYF. In DNA, the CDR3 is TGTGCCAGCAGTGACGGGGGGGCCACAGATACGCAGTATTTT. The chain employs TRBV6-4 and TRBJ2-3; possibly TRBD2 for D (7 bases). V lost 2 bases to trimming and J lost 2 bases, with 8 bases between them. The CDR3 has 14 residues. The V gene's germline CDR1 is MRHNA and CDR2 SNTAGT.

CDR3 nucleotides: TGTGCCAGCAGGCCGCGGGACAGGGGGCGCGGCTATGGCTACACCTTC. This translates into CASRPRDRGRGYGYTF. This sequence joins TRBV7-2 and TRBJ1-2, with 12 bases fitting TRBD1. The germline CDR1 and CDR2 sequences are SGHTA and FQGNSA. This CDR3 spans 16 amino acids. V lost 6 bases and J lost 4; bases outside the gene matches: 9.

This chain joins TRBV18 and TRBJ2-7, with D perhaps matching TRBD1 (5 bases). The germline V gene encodes CDR1 KGHSH and CDR2 LQKENI. This CDR3 region has 16 residues. V dropped 3 bases and J dropped 6 bases, with 21 bases sitting between them. The CDR3 sequence is CASSPQGSATEAEQYF. CDR3 bases: TGTGCCAGCTCACCTCAGGGTTCGGCGACGGAAGCCGAGCAGTACTTC.

The chain has TRBV5-1 and TRBJ2-7; 7 bases are a match to TRBD1. V shed 0 bases, J shed 3 bases, and the junction held 6 bases outside the gene matches. The CDR3 is 15 amino acids. Germline CDR1 and CDR2: SGHRS and YFSETQ. CDR3 sequence: CASSLEQGPVYEQYF. The CDR3 DNA is TGCGCCAGCAGCTTGGAACAGGGGCCCGTCTACGAGCAGTACTTC.

This clone has a single count. The gene calls are TRBV24-1 and TRBJ2-2; 10 positions match TRBD1. The germline V gene has CDR1 KGHDR and CDR2 SFDVKD. The J segment lost 6 bases and the V segment lost 4 bases, leaving 7 bases of the junction unmatched. The CDR3 loop spans 16 amino acids. Written as DNA, the CDR3 is TGTGCCACCAGTGACGCCGGGACAGGGGCCCCCGGGGAGCTGTTTTTT. As protein: CATSDAGTGAPGELFF.